One sample yielded the 27 T cell receptor beta chains listed below, sequenced in a study of CD8+CD57+ T cells in acquired aplastic anemia. Both TCR beta VDJ combination and CDR3 sequence profiling were carried out. Genomic DNA was the template for this profiling. TCRdb reanalysed the reads using MiXCR and keeps one entry per CDR3 protein. The sample holds roughly 80,000 distinct CDR3 sequences; around 70% are singletons and the top ten take approximately 81%. The patients chosen for sequencing had shown expansion of CD8+CD57+ cells (detected by flow cytometry). The sequencing sample was made of sorted CD4+, CD8+, or CD8+CD57+ T cells (not recorded which) from PBMCs. All receptors come from a human donor with aplastic anemia.

The chain carries TRBV2 and TRBJ1-1, with D maybe TRBD1 (5 bases). Germline values: CDR1 SNHLY, CDR2 FYNNEI. V gave up 1 base and J gave up 5 bases, with 11 bases separating them. The length of the CDR3 is 14 residues. CDR3 loop: CASSEGGVRTEAFF. CDR3 bases: TGTGCCAGCAGTGAAGGAGGGGTACGGACTGAAGCTTTCTTT. Combining the CDR3 with reference TRBV2 and TRBJ1-1 gives the whole variable domain EPEVTQTPSHQVTQMGQEVILRCVPISNHLYFYWYRQILGQKVEFLVSFYNNEISEKSEIFDDQFSVERPDGSNFTLKIRSTKLEDSAMYFCASSEGGVRTEAFFGQGTRLTVV.

This chain connects TRBV7-9 to TRBJ2-7, with D possibly TRBD1 on 5 matching bases. There are 12 residues in the CDR3. Trimming stripped 3 bases from V and 6 bases from J, with 9 bases between. Germline V gives CDR1 SEHNR, CDR2 FQNEAQ (reference sequence). The CDR3 nucleotides read TGTGCCAGCAGCTTTAAGGGGCGCGAGCAGTACTTC. Protein sequence: CASSFKGREQYF.

This clonotype was found once. The chain combines TRBV2 with TRBJ1-2; no clear D. Trimming shortened V by 7 bases and J by 7 bases, and 7 bases separated the two germline ends. Germline lookup yields CDR1 SNHLY and CDR2 FYNNEI. The CDR3 totals 10 residues. The CDR3 bases are TGTGCCAGCACCGAAGTTGGCTACACCTTC. Protein: CASTEVGYTF.

The chain couples TRBV6-7 to TRBJ2-7; 7 bases line up with TRBD2. TRBV6-7 is given ORF status, its function remaining uncertain. CDR3 length: 11 residues. CDR3 region: CAGGQAYEQYF. The CDR3 DNA follows: TGTGCGGGAGGGCAAGCGTACGAGCAGTACTTC.

The chain carries TRBV2 and TRBJ2-5, with D unclear. Germline CDR1 SNHLY, CDR2 FYNNEI. The length of the CDR3 is 13 residues. V lost 4 bases to trimming and J lost 6 bases, with 12 bases between them. The CDR3 spells CASSADGTKTQYF. The CDR3 nucleotides are TGTGCCAGCAGTGCGGACGGAACGAAGACCCAGTACTTC. Using reference TRBV2 and TRBJ2-5 for the parts outside the CDR3, the full variable domain is EPEVTQTPSHQVTQMGQEVILRCVPISNHLYFYWYRQILGQKVEFLVSFYNNEISEKSEIFDDQFSVERPDGSNFTLKIRSTKLEDSAMYFCASSADGTKTQYFGPGTRLLVL.

V usage is TRBV2 and J usage is TRBJ1-3; D may be TRBD1 (5 bases). The V and J ends lost 7 bases and 2 bases respectively, with 12 bases between them. Germline assignment: CDR1 SNHLY and CDR2 FYNNEI. The CDR3 is made up of 14 amino acids. The CDR3 sequence is CASKGSVTGNTIYF. CDR3 DNA: TGTGCCAGCAAGGGGTCGGTCACTGGAAACACCATATATTTT.

The CDR3 spells CASTWTGGGYGYTF. The CDR3 coding sequence is TGTGCCAGTACTTGGACAGGGGGTGGGTATGGCTACACCTTC. This chain links TRBV19 with TRBJ1-2; 10 nucleotides line up with TRBD1. The CDR3 runs 14 residues. The junction had 7 bases not matched to a gene; V was cut back by 7 bases and J by 5 bases. In germline, CDR1 is LNHDA, CDR2 SQIVND (reference sequence).

In DNA form, the CDR3 reads TGCAGTGCTAGAGATCCTGCGTACGAGCAGTACTTC. It codes for CSARDPAYEQYF. The chain carries TRBV20-1 and TRBJ2-7; D remains unclear. Trimming left V 0 bases short and J 4 bases short, with 7 bases between. The CDR3 has 12 amino acids. The germline V gene has CDR1 DFQATT and CDR2 SNEGSKA (reference sequence).

This chain connects TRBV6-1 to TRBJ1-1; a weak D match, TRBD1 (5 bases). Trimming cost V 6 bases and J 7 bases, with 12 bases left between them. From germline, CDR1 is MNHNS and CDR2 SASEGT. The CDR3 extends over 12 amino acids. CDR3 sequence: CASSPGPHEAFF. The CDR3 DNA sequence: TGTGCCAGCAGCCCAGGGCCCCATGAAGCTTTCTTT.

The chain combines TRBV2 with TRBJ2-7; D is perhaps TRBD1 (5 bases). V was pared by 3 bases and J by 0 bases, with 18 bases between. Germline V lookup: CDR1 SNHLY, CDR2 FYNNEI. The CDR3 runs 17 residues. The CDR3 here is CASSEGQVLSSSYEQYF. CDR3 DNA sequence: TGTGCCAGCAGTGAGGGGCAAGTCCTATCAAGCTCCTACGAGCAGTACTTC.

The chain employs TRBV10-3 and TRBJ1-4; D is unresolved. The CDR3 is 13 residues long. Germline loops: CDR1 ENHRY, CDR2 SYGVKD. The V and J ends lost 4 bases and 0 bases respectively, with 3 bases between them. As DNA, the CDR3 is TGTGCCATCAGTGTTGCAACTAATGAAAAACTGTTTTTT. Its protein is CAISVATNEKLFF.

This clonotype has at least ten counts. The rearrangement joins TRBV29-1 to TRBJ1-1; D is ambiguous. CDR1 is SQVTM and CDR2 is ANQGSEA in the germline V gene. The CDR3 covers 12 residues. V was pared by 7 bases and J by 4 bases, with 13 bases between. CDR3 coding DNA: TGCAGCGACGCCGGTTGGAGCACTGAAGCTTTCTTT. It is translated as CSDAGWSTEAFF.

The chain recombines TRBV20-1 with TRBJ2-7, with D unclear. Germline-derived CDR1 and CDR2 are DFQATT and SNEGSKA (reference sequence). The CDR3 sequence is 10 residues long. Trimming took 6 bases from V and 3 from J, leaving 6 bases between them. The CDR3 protein is CSALIYEQYF. The CDR3 DNA reads TGCAGTGCCCTCATCTACGAGCAGTACTTC.

This clonotype came up a few times. The gene calls are TRBV20-1 and TRBJ1-1, with a weak D call TRBD1 (5 bases). Germline loops: CDR1 DFQATT, CDR2 SNEGSKA (reference sequence). Trimming pared 0 bases from V and 2 bases from J, leaving 10 bases between. The CDR3 runs to 14 residues. CDR3 residues: CSAREDTLNTEAFF. The CDR3 DNA reads TGCAGTGCTAGAGAGGACACTCTCAACACTGAAGCTTTCTTT.

This sequence joins TRBV19 and TRBJ1-2; D perhaps matches TRBD1 (6 bases). The CDR3 is 16 amino acids. Germline-derived CDR1 and CDR2 are LNHDA and SQIVND (reference sequence). Trimming cost V 3 bases and J 3 bases, with 17 bases left between them. CDR3 DNA: TGTGCCAGTAGTATTCATGGATTGAGGGGGGACTATGGCTACACCTTC. Translating it yields CASSIHGLRGDYGYTF.

This clonotype was picked up a small number of times. Here the CDR3 reads CASSPTGNQPQHF. CDR3 in DNA: TGTGCCAGCAGTCCTACAGGGAATCAGCCCCAGCATTTT. This rearrangement joins TRBV12-3 or TRBV12-4 to TRBJ1-5; D is perhaps TRBD1 (6 bases). V was clipped by 5 bases and J by 4 bases, with 9 bases between them. The length of the CDR3 is 13 residues.

The rearrangement links TRBV29-1 to TRBJ2-1; 8 bases match TRBD2. The CDR3 has 14 amino acids. J was trimmed by 0 bases and V by 4 bases; bases with no gene match: 2. Germline loops: CDR1 SQVTM, CDR2 ANQGSEA. The CDR3 protein is CSVGRGASYNEQFF. CDR3 sequence (DNA): TGCAGCGTTGGGCGGGGGGCCTCCTACAATGAGCAGTTCTTC.

The gene calls are TRBV19 and TRBJ1-3; no reliable D call. V lost 8 bases and J 2 bases, leaving 10 bases between the germline ends. The CDR3 is 13 residues long. CDR1 and CDR2 from the germline V gene are LNHDA and SQIVND (reference sequence). The CDR3 sequence: CASQNSAGNTIYF. CDR3 sequence (DNA): TGTGCCAGTCAGAACTCAGCTGGAAACACCATATATTTT.

The chain has TRBV10-3 and TRBJ2-5, with D perhaps TRBD2 (5 bases). Looked up from germline, CDR1 is ENHRY and CDR2 is SYGVKD. The CDR3 spans 14 residues. V was trimmed by 0 bases and J by 5 bases, leaving 10 bases between them. CDR3 nucleotide sequence: TGTGCCATCAGTGAGTCAGAGGGTTGGGAGACCCAGTACTTC. As protein: CAISESEGWETQYF.

Comments on this clonotype: In this CDR3 the conserved last residue, phenylalanine or tryptophan, is missing, so a read error is likely. The V and J genes are TRBV19 and TRBJ2-3; the D is unclear. Germline-derived CDR1 and CDR2 are LNHDA and SQIVND (reference sequence). With 1 base removed from V and 1 base from J, the gap between germline ends came to 6 bases. The CDR3 covers 14 residues. Written as DNA, the CDR3 is TGTGCCAGTAGTATAGTTACTGGCACAGATACGCAGTATTCT. This encodes CASSIVTGTDTQYS.

This clonotype turned up a few times. The gene calls are TRBV10-3 and TRBJ1-1; no firm D call. Per germline, CDR1 ENHRY and CDR2 SYGVKD. The V end lost 4 bases, the J end lost 8 bases, and 8 bases lay between the germline ends. CDR3 length: 11 residues. As DNA, the CDR3 is TGTGCCATCAGTGGTCTCGAGGAAGCTTTCTTT. This translates into CAISGLEEAFF.

This clonotype was detected only a few times. The genes are TRBV29-1 and TRBJ1-4; D unresolved. V lost 4 bases to trimming and J lost 8 bases, with 11 bases between them. This CDR3 comprises 12 residues. Germline V lookup: CDR1 SQVTM, CDR2 ANQGSEA. CDR3 residues: CSVGEPREKLFF. The CDR3 region has the DNA TGCAGCGTTGGCGAGCCGAGGGAAAAACTGTTTTTT.

The chain joins TRBV15 to TRBJ2-5, with 7 bases identical to TRBD1. After removal of 3 bases from V and 3 bases from J, the junction contained 4 bases not matched to a gene. Germline loops: CDR1 LNHNV, CDR2 YYDKDF (reference sequence). This CDR3 comprises 14 residues. The CDR3 sequence: CATSSRQGKETQYF. The CDR3, as DNA: TGTGCCACCAGCAGCCGACAGGGTAAAGAGACCCAGTACTTC. The full variable domain, with the rest looked up from reference TRBV15 and TRBJ2-5, is DAMVIQNPRYQVTQFGKPVTLSCSQTLNHNVMYWYQQKSSQAPKLLFHYYDKDFNNEADTPDNFQSRRPNTSFCFLDIRSPGLGDTAMYLCATSSRQGKETQYFGPGTRLLVL.

This clonotype was recorded only once. The chain carries TRBV24-1 and TRBJ2-3; TRBD1 matches at 10 bases. This CDR3 is 16 amino acids long. Germline V gene sequence: CDR1 KGHDR, CDR2 SFDVKD. The ends lost 3 bases at V and 3 bases at J; junction bases unmatched: 5. The CDR3 nucleotides are TGTGCCACCAGTGATAAAAGACAGGGGGCGACAGATACGCAGTATTTT. Protein: CATSDKRQGATDTQYF.

The V call is TRBV7-9, the J call TRBJ2-2, with 8 nucleotides matching TRBD2. The ends lost 6 bases at V and 6 bases at J; junction bases unmatched: 9. The CDR3 extends over 15 amino acids. Germline V gives CDR1 SEHNR, CDR2 FQNEAQ (reference sequence). CDR3 sequence reads: CASSSTGGPSGELFF. As DNA, the CDR3 is TGTGCCAGCAGTTCGACGGGGGGGCCCTCCGGGGAGCTGTTTTTT.

This chain connects TRBV12-3 or TRBV12-4 to TRBJ2-1; D ambiguous. There are 12 residues in the CDR3. V was shortened by 7 bases and J by 10 bases, with 14 bases between the two germline ends. In DNA, the CDR3 is TGTGCCAGCACCCTCCTCGCTTCGGAGCAGTTCTTC. Translated: CASTLLASEQFF.

The rearrangement uses TRBV19 and TRBJ1-5; 7 nucleotides align to TRBD1. Germline assignment: CDR1 LNHDA and CDR2 SQIVND (reference sequence). The CDR3 is made up of 16 amino acids. The V gene end was trimmed by 7 bases and the J gene end by 7 bases; junction bases not matched to a gene: 16. The DNA for the CDR3 is TGTGCCAGTACCGATTACGGGAACAGGGGAGGGCAGCCCCAGCATTTT. This codes for CASTDYGNRGGQPQHF.